The clone carrying this T cell receptor beta chain turned up a few times. Its antigen is still unknown. Trimming at V came to 2 bases and at J to 11 bases, leaving 8 bases not matched to a gene. Germline V lookup: CDR1 MNHEY, CDR2 SVGAGI. The CDR3 contains 14 residues. The donors were in the roughly 110-subject validation cohort, distinct from the approximately 700-subject first cohort. The sample comes from a study of cytomegalovirus exposure and HLA in healthy donors. Study context: The approximately 120 validation repertoires and the 666 first-cohort repertoires shared a platform, a later analysis reported. Study-wide results and limits: Researchers counted around 180 TCR beta chains as cytomegalovirus-associated. Generally TCR sequences proved uncommon, though certain public TCRs appeared in numerous donors.

Using immunoSEQ multiplex PCR, the repertoire was profiled, and TCRdb retains in-frame clones only, with some absent. The data hold 120,000 or so clones, with around 90% observed a single time. The sequence derives from a woman between 18 and 30 years old in good health and CMV-seronegative. What was sequenced was PBMCs. V gene TRBV6-5 combines with J gene TRBJ1-1; 10 bases line up with TRBD1. CDR3 nucleotide sequence: TGTGCCAGCAGTTACGGTTGGGACAGGGGTAGCGCTTTCTTT. Translation gives CASSYGWDRGSAFF.